The T cell receptor (beta chain) under discussion was sequenced for a study of blood T cell repertoires in COVID-19. Losses at the gene ends were 2 bases for V and 7 bases for J; bases not matched to a gene: 6. Germline V CDR1 and CDR2: SGHNT, YYREEE (reference sequence). The CDR3 has 15 amino acids. The data were produced by immunoSEQ multiplex PCR, yet TCRdb's version contains in-frame clones alone and is incomplete. The sample has about 370,000 clones, roughly 90% seen once. The chain uses TRBV5-4 and TRBJ1-4, with 9 bases matching TRBD1. The sequence derives from a woman aged 40 to 55 who had been exposed to COVID-19. Input material: PBMCs or T cells enriched from blood (not recorded which). CDR3 sequence reads: CASSLQGARVEKLFF. Written as DNA, the CDR3 is TGTGCCAGCAGCTTACAGGGGGCAAGAGTTGAAAAACTGTTTTTT. The full variable domain, its missing parts supplied by reference TRBV5-4 and TRBJ1-4, is ETGVTQSPTHLIKTRGQQVTLRCSSQSGHNTVSWYQQALGQGPQFIFQYYREEENGRGNFPPRFSGLQFPNYSSELNVNALELDDSALYLCASSLQGARVEKLFFGSGTQLSVL.